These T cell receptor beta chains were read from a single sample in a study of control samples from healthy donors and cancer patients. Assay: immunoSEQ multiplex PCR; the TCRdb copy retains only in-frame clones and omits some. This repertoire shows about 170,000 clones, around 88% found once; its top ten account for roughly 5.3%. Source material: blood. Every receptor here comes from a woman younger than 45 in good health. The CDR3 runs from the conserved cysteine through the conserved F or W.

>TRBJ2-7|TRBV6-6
CASSTSGSLGEQYF
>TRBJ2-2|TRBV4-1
CASSQESRAANTGELFF
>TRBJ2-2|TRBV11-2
CASSHSGLNTGELFF
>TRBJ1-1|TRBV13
CASGRSAMNTEAFF
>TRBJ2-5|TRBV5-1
CASSPGGLAGSETQYF
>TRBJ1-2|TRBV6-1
CASSEGRAYGYTF
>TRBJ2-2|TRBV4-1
CASAYSPGVGELFF
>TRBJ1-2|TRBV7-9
CASSSTGDSNYGYTF
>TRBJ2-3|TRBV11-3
CASRERGAPDTQYF
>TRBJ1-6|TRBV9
CASSGLSNSPLHF
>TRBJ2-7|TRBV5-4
CASSLEASSYEQYF
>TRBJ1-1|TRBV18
CASSLIQGGTEAFF
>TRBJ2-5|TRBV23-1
CASSQVALAWYQETQYF
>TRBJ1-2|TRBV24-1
CATSDSSGTESNYGYTF
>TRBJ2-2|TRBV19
CASSFRQEVVTGELFF
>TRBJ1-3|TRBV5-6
CASSWATTIGNTIYF
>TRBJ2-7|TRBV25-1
CASSEGAGEQYF
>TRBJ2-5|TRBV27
CASPTKGALQETQYF
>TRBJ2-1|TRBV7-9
CASSPRRGGYNEQFF
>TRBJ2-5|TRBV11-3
CASSQDRDETQYF
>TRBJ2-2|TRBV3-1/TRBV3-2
CASSQSGVNTGELFF
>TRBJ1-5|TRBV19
CASSIQWGTHQPQHF
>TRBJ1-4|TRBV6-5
CASSSRDPGDEKLFF
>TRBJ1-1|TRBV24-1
CATRQGTEAFF
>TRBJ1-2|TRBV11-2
CASSLDGYLNYGYTF
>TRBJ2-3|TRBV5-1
CASSLGDTQYF
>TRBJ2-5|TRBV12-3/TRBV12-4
CASSFYNQETQYF
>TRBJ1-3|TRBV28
CASSPTVNTIYF
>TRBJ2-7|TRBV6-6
CASSYRQAGYEQYF
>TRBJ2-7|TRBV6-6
CASSSRGLGYEQYF
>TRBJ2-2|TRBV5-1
CASSLSDSGELFF
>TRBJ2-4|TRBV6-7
CASSYPTSNHIQYF
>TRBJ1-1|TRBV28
CASSPLTGRTEAFF
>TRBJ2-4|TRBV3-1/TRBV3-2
CASSQAGWENIQYF
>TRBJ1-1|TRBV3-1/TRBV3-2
CASTTGLDKTEAFF
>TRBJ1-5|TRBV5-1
CASSPVGGSNQPQHF
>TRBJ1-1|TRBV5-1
CASSLGRGSITEAFF
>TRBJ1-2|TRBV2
CASSANYGYTF
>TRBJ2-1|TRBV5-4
CASSLGRGGVGEQFF
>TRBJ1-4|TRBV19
CASSINGGPEKLFF
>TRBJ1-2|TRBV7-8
CASTFSSGHTLGYTF